A single sample is the source of the 16 T cell receptor beta chains below, sequenced in a study of T cells in Graves' hyperthyroidism and ophthalmopathy. It was RNA transcripts that yielded the amplified TCR beta CDR3 regions. HTBI primers drove first-round RT-PCR of the TCR CDR3. TCRdb ran MiXCR on the multiplex PCR reads and lists one entry per CDR3 protein. The sample has a few hundred thousand distinct CDR3 sequences, under 60% seen once; the top ten hold more than 7.5%. The material sequenced was peripheral blood or thyroid tissue (not recorded which). The receptors were gathered from a woman under 30 with Graves' hyperthyroidism.

This clonotype occurred once. The chain combines TRBV25-1 with TRBJ2-7; TRBD1 might be the D (6 bases). Germline lookup yields CDR1 MGHDK and CDR2 SYGVNS. V lost 6 bases and J 5 bases, leaving 17 bases between the germline ends. There are 14 residues in the CDR3. This chain's CDR3 is CASSEGTSDHEQYF. CDR3 nucleotides: TGTGCCAGCAGCGAGGGGACATCAGACCACGAGCAGTACTTC.

CDR3 sequence reads: CASSKDRGYMNTEAFF. CDR3 bases: TGTGCCAGCAGCAAGGACAGGGGATACATGAACACTGAAGCTTTCTTT. The chain has TRBV7-2 and TRBJ1-1; 9 positions agree with TRBD1. Trimming at V came to 5 bases and at J to 0 bases, leaving 7 bases not matched to a gene. Germline V gene data show CDR1 as SGHTA and CDR2 as FQGNSA. The CDR3 extends over 16 amino acids.

This clonotype was detected many times. The chain employs TRBV10-3 and TRBJ1-1, with unresolved D. This CDR3 has 15 residues. Trimming pared 8 bases from V and 1 base from J, leaving 17 bases between. The germline V gene encodes CDR1 ENHRY and CDR2 SYGVKD. In DNA form, the CDR3 reads TGTGCCATCTCGAAAGGATTACAGACGAACACTGAAGCTTTCTTT. It specifies CAISKGLQTNTEAFF.

This clonotype was counted at least ten times. V usage is TRBV5-6 and J usage is TRBJ1-2; D unresolved. V gave up 1 base and J gave up 0 bases, with 7 bases separating them. The CDR3 totals 14 residues. The germline gives CDR1 SGHDT, CDR2 YYEEEE. The CDR3 DNA follows: TGTGCCAGCAGCTTGTACGGAGCTAACTATGGCTACACCTTC. It translates to CASSLYGANYGYTF.

The chain is built from TRBV28 and TRBJ2-2; D perhaps matches TRBD2 (6 bases). The CDR3 spans 15 residues. The germline gives CDR1 MDHEN, CDR2 SYDVKM. The ends were cut back, 6 bases at V and 5 bases at J, with 16 bases in the middle. This chain's CDR3 is CASSQSGRWTGELFF. The CDR3 nucleotides are TGTGCCAGCAGCCAATCGGGGAGGTGGACCGGGGAGCTGTTTTTT. The full variable domain, completed using reference TRBV28 and TRBJ2-2, is DVKVTQSSRYLVKRTGEKVFLECVQDMDHENMFWYRQDPGLGLRLIYFSYDVKMKEKGDIPEGYSVSREKKERFSLILESASTNQTSMYLCASSQSGRWTGELFFGEGSRLTVL.

The table lists this clonotype with many counts. The J gene is TRBJ1-4, the V gene TRBV20-1; no clear D. The CDR3 is 13 amino acids. Trimming pared 2 bases from V and 8 bases from J, leaving 12 bases between. Germline V gene lookup returns CDR1 DFQATT and CDR2 SNEGSKA (reference sequence). CDR3 nucleotide sequence: TGCAGTGCTAGATCCAACAATGAGGAAAAACTGTTTTTT. Its protein is CSARSNNEEKLFF.

At least ten counts were recorded for this clonotype. The J gene is TRBJ2-7, the V gene TRBV9; D is unresolved. Per the germline V gene, CDR1 is SGDLS and CDR2 is YYNGEE. Trimming stripped 3 bases from V and 1 base from J, with 11 bases between. The CDR3 length is 14 residues. Here the CDR3 reads CASSADQTSYEQYF. CDR3 bases: TGTGCCAGCAGCGCCGACCAGACTTCCTACGAGCAGTACTTC.

The chain employs TRBV12-3 or TRBV12-4 and TRBJ1-6; maybe TRBD1 (5 bases). Trimming pared 7 bases from V and 6 bases from J, leaving 10 bases between. This CDR3 has 13 residues. The DNA for the CDR3 is TGTGCCAGCACCTGGGGGGGTAATTCACCCCTCCACTTT. Translation gives CASTWGGNSPLHF.

About this clonotype itself: The DNA is omitted, as the CDR3 cannot be located on it reliably, and the CDR3 follows TCRdb's listing. The CDR3: CATSDSGTKNIQYFGAGHQHF. This chain links TRBV24-1 with TRBJ1-5; the listed D gene, TRBD1, was not tested against the DNA. The CDR3 has 21 amino acids, counting both end residues. The germline CDR1 and CDR2 sequences are KGHDR and SFDVKD.

The gene calls are TRBV29-1 and TRBJ1-1; TRBD1 agrees at 12 bases. The V gene's germline CDR1 is SQVTM and CDR2 ANQGSEA. The V gene end was trimmed by 7 bases and the J gene end by 0 bases; junction bases not matched to a gene: 6. This CDR3 region has 15 residues. This CDR3 is CSAWDRGLMNTEAFF. The CDR3 DNA reads TGCAGCGCTTGGGACAGGGGGCTCATGAACACTGAAGCTTTCTTT.

The J gene is TRBJ1-1, the V gene TRBV20-1; D is undetermined. The V end lost 4 bases, the J end lost 0 bases, and 9 bases lay between the germline ends. The CDR3 totals 13 residues. CDR1 and CDR2 from the germline V gene are DFQATT and SNEGSKA (reference sequence). CDR3: CSAIGRLNTEAFF. The CDR3 DNA reads TGCAGTGCTATCGGCAGATTGAACACTGAAGCTTTCTTT.

The genes are TRBV20-1 and TRBJ1-1, with D possibly matching TRBD1 (5 bases). This CDR3 comprises 13 residues. V was cut by 1 base and J by 1 base, with 7 bases left in between. Germline CDR1 reads DFQATT; CDR2 reads SNEGSKA (reference sequence). The CDR3 here is CSARVGGNTEAFF. The CDR3 coding sequence is TGCAGTGCTAGAGTCGGGGGGAACACTGAAGCTTTCTTT.

The CDR3 coding sequence is TGCAGCGTTAGGGCAGGGGGTACAGTAGCTCAGACCCAGTACTTC. It codes for CSVRAGGTVAQTQYF. The rearrangement uses TRBV29-1 and TRBJ2-5; 7 bases are shared with TRBD1. CDR1 is SQVTM and CDR2 is ANQGSEA in the germline V gene. V lost 5 bases and J lost 6; bases outside the gene matches: 15. The CDR3 spans 15 residues.

The chain carries TRBV29-1 and TRBJ2-7; no reliable D call. V lost 3 bases and J 1 base, leaving 7 bases between the germline ends. Per the germline V gene, CDR1 is SQVTM and CDR2 is ANQGSEA. This CDR3 is built from 12 residues. CDR3 protein: CSVEPDSYEQYF. CDR3 bases: TGCAGCGTTGAGCCCGATTCCTACGAGCAGTACTTC.

In its sample, this clonotype was seen many times. The chain uses TRBV20-1 and TRBJ2-7; 7 bases are a match to TRBD1. V was pared by 3 bases and J by 4 bases, with 9 bases of the junction left unmatched. This CDR3 has 14 residues. CDR1 DFQATT and CDR2 SNEGSKA come from the germline V gene (reference sequence). The DNA for the CDR3 is TGCAGTGCTAGGAGGTCAGGGGGTATGTACGAGCAGTACTTC. This codes for CSARRSGGMYEQYF.

This clonotype has a count of ten or more. The CDR3 is CASRESVKLFF. As DNA, the CDR3 is TGTGCCAGCAGGGAGTCGGTGAAACTGTTTTTT. This chain uses TRBV2 with TRBJ1-4; D gene unclear. The CDR3 has 11 amino acids. The germline V gene encodes CDR1 SNHLY and CDR2 FYNNEI. V dropped 6 bases and J dropped 11 bases, with 10 bases sitting between them.